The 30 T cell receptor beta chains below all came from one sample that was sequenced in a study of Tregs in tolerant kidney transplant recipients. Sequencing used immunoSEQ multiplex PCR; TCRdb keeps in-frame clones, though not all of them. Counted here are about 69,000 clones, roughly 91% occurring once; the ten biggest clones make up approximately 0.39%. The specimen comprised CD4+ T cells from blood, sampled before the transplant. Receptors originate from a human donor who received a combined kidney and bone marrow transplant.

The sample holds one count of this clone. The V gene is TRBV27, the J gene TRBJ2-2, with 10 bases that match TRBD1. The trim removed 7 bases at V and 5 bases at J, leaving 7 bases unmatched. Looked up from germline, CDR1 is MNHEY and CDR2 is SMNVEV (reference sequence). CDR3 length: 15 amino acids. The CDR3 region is CASTPDRGLTGELFF. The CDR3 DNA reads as TGTGCCAGCACCCCCGACAGGGGGCTGACCGGGGAGCTGTTTTTT.

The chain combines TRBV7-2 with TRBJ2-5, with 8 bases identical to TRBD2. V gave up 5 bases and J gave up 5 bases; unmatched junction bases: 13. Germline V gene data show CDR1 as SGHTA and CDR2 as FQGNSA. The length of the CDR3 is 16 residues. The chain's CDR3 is CASSTQVGGRIETQYF. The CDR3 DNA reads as TGTGCCAGCAGCACCCAGGTGGGCGGGAGGATTGAGACCCAGTACTTC.

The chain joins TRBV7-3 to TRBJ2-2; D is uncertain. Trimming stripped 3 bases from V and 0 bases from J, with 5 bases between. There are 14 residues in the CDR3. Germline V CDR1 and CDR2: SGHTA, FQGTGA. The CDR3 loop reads CASSFVSNTGELFF. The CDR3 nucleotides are TGTGCCAGCAGCTTTGTATCGAACACCGGGGAGCTGTTTTTT.

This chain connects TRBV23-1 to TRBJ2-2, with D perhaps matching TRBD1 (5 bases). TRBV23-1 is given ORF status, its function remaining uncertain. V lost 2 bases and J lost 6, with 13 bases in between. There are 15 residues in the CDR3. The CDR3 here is CASSQGLRAAGELFF. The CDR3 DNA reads TGCGCCAGCAGTCAAGGTCTCAGGGCGGCCGGGGAGCTGTTTTTT.

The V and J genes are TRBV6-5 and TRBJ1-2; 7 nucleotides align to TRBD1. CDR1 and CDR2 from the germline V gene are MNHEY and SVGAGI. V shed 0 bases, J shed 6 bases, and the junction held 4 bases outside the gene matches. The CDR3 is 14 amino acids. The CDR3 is CASSYSLQGHGYTF. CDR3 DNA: TGTGCCAGCAGTTACTCGTTACAGGGGCATGGCTACACCTTC.

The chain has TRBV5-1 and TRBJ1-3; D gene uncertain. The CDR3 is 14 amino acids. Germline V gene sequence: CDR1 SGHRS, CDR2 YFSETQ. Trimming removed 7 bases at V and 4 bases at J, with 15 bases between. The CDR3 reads CASSPGSGGNTIYF. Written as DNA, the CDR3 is TGCGCCAGCTCCCCAGGTTCGGGGGGAAACACCATATATTTT. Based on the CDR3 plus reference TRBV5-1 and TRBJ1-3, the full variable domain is KAGVTQTPRYLIKTRGQQVTLSCSPISGHRSVSWYQQTPGQGLQFLFEYFSETQRNKGNFPGRFSGRQFSNSRSEMNVSTLELGDSALYLCASSPGSGGNTIYFGEGSWLTVV.

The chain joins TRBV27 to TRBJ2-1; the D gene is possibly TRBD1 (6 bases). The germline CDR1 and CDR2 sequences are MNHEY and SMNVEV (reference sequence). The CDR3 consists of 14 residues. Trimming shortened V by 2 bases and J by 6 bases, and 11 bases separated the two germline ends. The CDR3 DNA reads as TGTGCCAGCAGTTTACTTAGCAGGGGCAATGAGCAGTTCTTC. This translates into CASSLLSRGNEQFF.

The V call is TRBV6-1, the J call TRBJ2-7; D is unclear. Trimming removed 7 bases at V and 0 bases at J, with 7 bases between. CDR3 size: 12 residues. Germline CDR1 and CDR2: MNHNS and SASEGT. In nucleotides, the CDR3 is TGTGCCAGCACACTAAGCTCCTACGAGCAGTACTTC. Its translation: CASTLSSYEQYF.

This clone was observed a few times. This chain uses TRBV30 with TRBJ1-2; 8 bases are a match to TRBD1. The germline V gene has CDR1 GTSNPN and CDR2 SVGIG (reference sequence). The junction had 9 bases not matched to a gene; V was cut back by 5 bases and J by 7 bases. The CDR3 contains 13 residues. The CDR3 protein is CAWSSSGGRGYTF. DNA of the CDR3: TGTGCCTGGTCGAGCTCAGGGGGCCGTGGCTACACCTTC.

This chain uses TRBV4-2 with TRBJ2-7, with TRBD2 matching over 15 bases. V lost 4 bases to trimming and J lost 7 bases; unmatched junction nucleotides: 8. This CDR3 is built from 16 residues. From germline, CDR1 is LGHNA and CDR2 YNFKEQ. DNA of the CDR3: TGTGCCAGCAGCCCCCTGGGACTAGCGGGAGGAAATGAGCAGTACTTC. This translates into CASSPLGLAGGNEQYF.

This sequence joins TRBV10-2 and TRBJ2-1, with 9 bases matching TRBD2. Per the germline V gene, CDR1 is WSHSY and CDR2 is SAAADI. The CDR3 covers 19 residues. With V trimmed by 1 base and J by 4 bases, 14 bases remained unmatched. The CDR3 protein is CASSEFSGSQVGPYNEQFF. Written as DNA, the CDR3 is TGCGCCAGCAGTGAGTTTAGCGGGAGCCAGGTGGGGCCTTACAATGAGCAGTTCTTC.

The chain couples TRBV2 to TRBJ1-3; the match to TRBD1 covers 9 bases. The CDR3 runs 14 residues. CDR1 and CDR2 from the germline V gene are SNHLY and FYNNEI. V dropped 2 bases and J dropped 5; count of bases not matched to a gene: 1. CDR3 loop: CASSETGGRNTIYF. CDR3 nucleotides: TGTGCCAGCAGTGAAACAGGGGGCAGAAACACCATATATTTT.

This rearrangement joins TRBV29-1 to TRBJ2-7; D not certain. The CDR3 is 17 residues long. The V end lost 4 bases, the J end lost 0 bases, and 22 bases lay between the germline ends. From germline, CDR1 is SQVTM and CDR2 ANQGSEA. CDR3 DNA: TGCAGCGTTGCTAGACTTCGGCGTCCGGATAGCTCCTACGAGCAGTACTTC. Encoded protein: CSVARLRRPDSSYEQYF.

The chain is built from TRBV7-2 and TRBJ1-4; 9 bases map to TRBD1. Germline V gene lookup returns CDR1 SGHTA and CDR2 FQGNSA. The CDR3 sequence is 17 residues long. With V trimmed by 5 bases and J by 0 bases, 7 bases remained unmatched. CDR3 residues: CASSPWTGVATNEKLFF. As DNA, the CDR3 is TGTGCCAGCAGCCCATGGACAGGGGTGGCAACTAATGAAAAACTGTTTTTT.

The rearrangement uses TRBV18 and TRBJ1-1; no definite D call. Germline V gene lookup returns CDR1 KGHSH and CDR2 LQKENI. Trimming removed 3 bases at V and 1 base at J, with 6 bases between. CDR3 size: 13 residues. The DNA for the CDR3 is TGTGCCAGCTCACCTACACAGAACACTGAAGCTTTCTTT. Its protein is CASSPTQNTEAFF.

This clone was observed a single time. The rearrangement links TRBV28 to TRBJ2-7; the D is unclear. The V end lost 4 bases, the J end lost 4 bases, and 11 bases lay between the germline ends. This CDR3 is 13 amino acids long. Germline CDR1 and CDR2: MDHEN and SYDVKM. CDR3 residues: CASSSPRAYEQYF. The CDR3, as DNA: TGTGCCAGCAGTTCCCCTAGAGCATACGAGCAGTACTTC.

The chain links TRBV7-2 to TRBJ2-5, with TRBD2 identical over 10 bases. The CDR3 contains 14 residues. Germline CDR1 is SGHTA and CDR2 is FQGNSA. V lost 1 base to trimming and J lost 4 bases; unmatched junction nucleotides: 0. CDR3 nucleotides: TGTGCCAGCAGCTTAGGACTAGCGGGAGAGACCCAGTACTTC. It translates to CASSLGLAGETQYF.

The CDR3 reads CASSPNRRHDTEAFF. DNA of the CDR3: TGTGCCAGCAGCCCTAATCGGAGGCATGACACTGAAGCTTTCTTT. This sequence joins TRBV9 and TRBJ1-1, with no clear D. The CDR3 is 15 residues long. V was pared by 4 bases and J by 3 bases, with 16 bases between. Per germline, CDR1 SGDLS and CDR2 YYNGEE.

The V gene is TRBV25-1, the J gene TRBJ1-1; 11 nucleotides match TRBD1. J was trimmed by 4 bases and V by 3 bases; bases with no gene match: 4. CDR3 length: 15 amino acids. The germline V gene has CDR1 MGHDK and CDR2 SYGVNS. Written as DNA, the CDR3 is TGTGCCAGCAGTGAGGACAGGGGGCTGATCACTGAAGCTTTCTTT. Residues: CASSEDRGLITEAFF.

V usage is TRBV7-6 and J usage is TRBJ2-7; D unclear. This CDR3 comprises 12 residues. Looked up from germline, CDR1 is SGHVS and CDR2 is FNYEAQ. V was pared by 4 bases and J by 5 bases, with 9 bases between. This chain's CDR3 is CASSSSFDEQYF. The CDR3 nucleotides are TGTGCCAGCAGCTCGTCGTTCGACGAGCAGTACTTC.

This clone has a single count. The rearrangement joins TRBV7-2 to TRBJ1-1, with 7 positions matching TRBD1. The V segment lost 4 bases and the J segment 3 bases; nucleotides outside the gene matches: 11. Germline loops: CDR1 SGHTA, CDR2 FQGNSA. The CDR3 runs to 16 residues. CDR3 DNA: TGTGCCAGCAGCTCGAACTACCGGGACAGTGACACTGAAGCTTTCTTT. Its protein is CASSSNYRDSDTEAFF. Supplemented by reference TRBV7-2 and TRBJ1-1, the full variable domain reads GAGVSQSPSNKVTEKGKDVELRCDPISGHTALYWYRQSLGQGLEFLIYFQGNSAPDKSGLPSDRFSAERTGGSVSTLTIQRTQQEDSAVYLCASSSNYRDSDTEAFFGQGTRLTVV.

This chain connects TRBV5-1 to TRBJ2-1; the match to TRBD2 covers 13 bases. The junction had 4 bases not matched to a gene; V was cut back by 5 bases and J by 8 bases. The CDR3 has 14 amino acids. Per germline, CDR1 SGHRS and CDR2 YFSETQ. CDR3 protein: CASRGLAGLDEQFF. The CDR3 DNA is TGCGCCAGCAGGGGACTAGCGGGATTAGATGAGCAGTTCTTC.

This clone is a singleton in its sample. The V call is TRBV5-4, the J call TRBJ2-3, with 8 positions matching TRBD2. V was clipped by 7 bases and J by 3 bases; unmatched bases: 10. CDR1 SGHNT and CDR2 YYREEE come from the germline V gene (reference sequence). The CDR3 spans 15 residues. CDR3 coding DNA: TGTGCCAGCTCAGGACGGGAGGGATCAACAGATACGCAGTATTTT. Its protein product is CASSGREGSTDTQYF.

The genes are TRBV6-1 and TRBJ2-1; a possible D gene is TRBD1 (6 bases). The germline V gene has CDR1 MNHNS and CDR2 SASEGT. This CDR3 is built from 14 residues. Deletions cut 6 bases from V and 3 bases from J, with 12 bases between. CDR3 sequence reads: CASRDGQRYNEQFF. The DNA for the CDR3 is TGTGCCAGCAGGGACGGACAGCGCTACAATGAGCAGTTCTTC.

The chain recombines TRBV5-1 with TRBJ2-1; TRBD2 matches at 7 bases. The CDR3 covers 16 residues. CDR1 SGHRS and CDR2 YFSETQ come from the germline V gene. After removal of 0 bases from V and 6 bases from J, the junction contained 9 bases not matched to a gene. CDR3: CASSLVLAGVPNEQFF. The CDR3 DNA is TGCGCCAGCAGCTTGGTTTTGGCGGGAGTGCCCAATGAGCAGTTCTTC.

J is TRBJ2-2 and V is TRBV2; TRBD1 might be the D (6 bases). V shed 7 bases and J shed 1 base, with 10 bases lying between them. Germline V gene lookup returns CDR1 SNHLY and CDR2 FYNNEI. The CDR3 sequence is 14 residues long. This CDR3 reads CASMAGENTGELFF. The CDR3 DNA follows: TGTGCCAGCATGGCAGGGGAGAACACCGGGGAGCTGTTTTTT.

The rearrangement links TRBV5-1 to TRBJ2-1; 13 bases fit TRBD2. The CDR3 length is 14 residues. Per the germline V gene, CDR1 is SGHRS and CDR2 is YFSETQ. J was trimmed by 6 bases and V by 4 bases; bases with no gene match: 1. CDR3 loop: CASSGTSGINEQFF. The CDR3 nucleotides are TGCGCCAGCAGCGGGACTAGCGGGATCAATGAGCAGTTCTTC.

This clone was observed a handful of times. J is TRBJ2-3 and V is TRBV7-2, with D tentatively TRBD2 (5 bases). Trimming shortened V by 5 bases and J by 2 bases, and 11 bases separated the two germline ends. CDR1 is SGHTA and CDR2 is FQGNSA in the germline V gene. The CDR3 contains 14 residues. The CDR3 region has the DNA TGTGCCAGCAGCCTCGGACTGCACACAGATACGCAGTATTTT. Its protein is CASSLGLHTDTQYF.

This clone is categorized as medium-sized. The CDR3 nucleotides are TGTGCCAGCAGCGCCCCCGGGACAGGGGGTCAGCAGTACTTC. This gives the protein CASSAPGTGGQQYF. The rearrangement links TRBV7-9 to TRBJ2-7, with 11 positions matching TRBD1. Germline V gene lookup returns CDR1 SEHNR and CDR2 FQNEAQ (reference sequence). The CDR3 runs to 14 residues. The trim removed 5 bases at V and 8 bases at J, leaving 8 bases unmatched.

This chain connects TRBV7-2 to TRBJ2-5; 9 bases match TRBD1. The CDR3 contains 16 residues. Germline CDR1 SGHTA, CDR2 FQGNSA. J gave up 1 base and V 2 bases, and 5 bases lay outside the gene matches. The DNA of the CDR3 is TGTGCCAGCAGCTTAAATGGACAGGGGTTCCAAGAGACCCAGTACTTC. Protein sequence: CASSLNGQGFQETQYF.